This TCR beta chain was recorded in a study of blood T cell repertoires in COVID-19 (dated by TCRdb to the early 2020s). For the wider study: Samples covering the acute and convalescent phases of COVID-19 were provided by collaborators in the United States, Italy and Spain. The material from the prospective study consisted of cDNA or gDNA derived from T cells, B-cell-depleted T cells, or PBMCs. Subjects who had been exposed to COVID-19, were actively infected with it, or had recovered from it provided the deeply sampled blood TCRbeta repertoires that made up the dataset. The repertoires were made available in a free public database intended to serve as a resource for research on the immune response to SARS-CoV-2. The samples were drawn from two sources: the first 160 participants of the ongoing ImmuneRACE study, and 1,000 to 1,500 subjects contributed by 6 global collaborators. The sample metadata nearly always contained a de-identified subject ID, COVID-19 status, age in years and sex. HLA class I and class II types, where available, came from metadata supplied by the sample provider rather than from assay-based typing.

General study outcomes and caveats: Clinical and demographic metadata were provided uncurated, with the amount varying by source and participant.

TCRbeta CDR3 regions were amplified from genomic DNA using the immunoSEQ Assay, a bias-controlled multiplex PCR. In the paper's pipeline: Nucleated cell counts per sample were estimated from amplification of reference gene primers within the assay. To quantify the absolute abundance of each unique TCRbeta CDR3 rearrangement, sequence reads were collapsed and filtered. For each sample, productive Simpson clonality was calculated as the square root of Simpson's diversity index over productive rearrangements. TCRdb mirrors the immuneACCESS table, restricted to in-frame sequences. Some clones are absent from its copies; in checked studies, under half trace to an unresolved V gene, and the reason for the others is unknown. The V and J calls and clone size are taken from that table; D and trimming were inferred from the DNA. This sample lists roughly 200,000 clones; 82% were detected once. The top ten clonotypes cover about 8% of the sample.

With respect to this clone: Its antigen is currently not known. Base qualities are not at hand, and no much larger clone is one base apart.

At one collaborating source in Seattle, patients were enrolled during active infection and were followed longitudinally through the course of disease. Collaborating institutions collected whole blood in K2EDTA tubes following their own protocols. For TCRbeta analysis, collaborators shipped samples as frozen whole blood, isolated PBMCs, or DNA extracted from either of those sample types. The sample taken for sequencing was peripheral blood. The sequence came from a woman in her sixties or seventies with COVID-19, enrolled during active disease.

The CDR3 region has the sequence CSVVGSDTANYGYTF. At the DNA level, the sequence is TGCAGCGTTGTTGGTTCCGACACCGCTAACTATGGCTACACCTTC. The chain employs TRBV29-1 and TRBJ1-2, with the D gene too uncertain to name. According to the germline V gene, CDR1 reads SQVTM and CDR2 reads ANQGSEA. Inclusive of the bounding cysteine and phenylalanine, the CDR3 is 15 residues long. The DNA shown is the 45-base CDR3, in frame from base 1. The junction carries 15 bases between V and J, which are trimmed by 4 bases and 0 bases respectively.